The source of this T cell receptor (beta chain) is a study of shared clonotypes between healthy human individuals. CDR1 and CDR2 (germline): SGHKS, YYEKEE (reference sequence). This CDR3 has 14 residues. Worth noting for this clone: The junction does not match germline at one end; this may be a read error.

In the authors' methods: There were no quality scores in the junction-only immunoSEQ sequences, so filtering differed. Data came from immunoSEQ multiplex PCR; TCRdb stores just in-frame clones and leaves some out. V, J and clone size were drawn from that table, and D and trimming were deduced from the DNA. The sample has approximately 1.5 million clones, nearly 99% seen once. Source material: naive CD4+ T cells sorted from blood. Stated subset: CD45RA+ positively selected. The TCR sequence derives from a man aged 30-40 years in good health. V usage is TRBV5-5 and J usage is TRBJ2-5, with TRBD2 as a possible D gene (6 bases). CDR3: CASSHGTFQEPQYF. The CDR3 bases are TGTGCCAGCAGTCACGGGACTTTTCAAGAGCCCCAGTACTTC.